A single sample gave rise to the 15 T cell receptor beta chains below, sequenced in a study of blood T cell repertoires in COVID-19. This table comes from immunoSEQ multiplex PCR, and its TCRdb copy is limited to in-frame clones, with some not included. The sample lists a few hundred thousand clones, roughly four fifths occurring once. Input material: PBMCs or T cells enriched from blood (not recorded which). The receptor source for this set is a woman aged 50 to 65 who had recovered from COVID-19.

This chain uses TRBV7-9 with TRBJ2-7; 7 nucleotides line up with TRBD1. The CDR3 sequence is 16 residues long. Germline CDR1 is SEHNR and CDR2 is FQNEAQ (reference sequence). V was pared by 5 bases and J by 3 bases, with 13 bases of the junction left unmatched. CDR3 amino acids: CASSVPTGLKFYEQYF. Here the CDR3 DNA reads TGTGCCAGCAGCGTACCGACAGGGTTAAAGTTCTACGAGCAGTACTTC. The variable domain in full, with the rest retrieved from reference TRBV7-9 and TRBJ2-7, is DTGVSQNPRHKITKRGQNVTFRCDPISEHNRLYWYRQTLGQGPEFLTYFQNEAQLEKSRLLSDRFSAERPKGSFSTLEIQRTEQGDSAMYLCASSVPTGLKFYEQYFGPGTRLTVT.

V is TRBV28 and J is TRBJ2-1, with no clear D. CDR1 is MDHEN and CDR2 is SYDVKM in the germline V gene. Trimming stripped 6 bases from V and 0 bases from J, with 24 bases between. The CDR3 is 19 amino acids. CDR3 coding DNA: TGTGCCAGCAGGGCAACTGCCTTAAGACTGCCACACTCCTACAATGAGCAGTTCTTC. As protein: CASRATALRLPHSYNEQFF. The whole variable domain, filled in from reference TRBV28 and TRBJ2-1, reads DVKVTQSSRYLVKRTGEKVFLECVQDMDHENMFWYRQDPGLGLRLIYFSYDVKMKEKGDIPEGYSVSREKKERFSLILESASTNQTSMYLCASRATALRLPHSYNEQFFGPGTRLTVL.

The rearrangement uses TRBV9 and TRBJ1-1, with 8 bases identical to TRBD1. Germline trimming cut 4 bases from V and 1 base from J; bases unmatched to any gene: 6. Germline assignment: CDR1 SGDLS and CDR2 YYNGEE. The CDR3 has 15 residues. The CDR3 DNA reads TGTGCCAGCAGCCCGACCGGGACAGGGAACACTGAAGCTTTCTTT. Translation gives CASSPTGTGNTEAFF.

This clone has a handful of counts. This sequence joins TRBV11-3 and TRBJ1-1; D is uncertain. V dropped 5 bases and J dropped 3 bases, with 25 bases sitting between them. Germline V lookup: CDR1 SGHNT, CDR2 YENEEA. This CDR3 is 18 amino acids long. The CDR3 loop is CASSLRWGYGVEDTEAFF. In nucleotides, the CDR3 is TGTGCCAGCAGCCTAAGGTGGGGTTACGGGGTTGAGGACACTGAAGCTTTCTTT.

The rearrangement joins TRBV3-1 (or the pseudogene TRBV3-2) to TRBJ2-2; 11 positions match TRBD1. Germline V gives CDR1 LGHDT, CDR2 YNNKEL (reference sequence). The CDR3 runs 17 residues. With V trimmed by 4 bases and J by 0 bases, 4 bases remained unmatched. The CDR3 sequence is CASSRGTGGSNTGELFF. CDR3 sequence (DNA): TGTGCCAGCAGCCGCGGGACAGGGGGATCGAACACCGGGGAGCTGTTTTTT.

This clone was recorded once. The chain's CDR3 is CASSSGIGRNTEAFF. CDR3 DNA: TGTGCCAGCAGCTCCGGGATCGGGCGGAACACTGAAGCTTTCTTT. The V call is TRBV7-3, the J call TRBJ1-1, with D unclear. The V end was cut by 4 bases, the J end by 1 base, with 13 bases between. The germline V gene has CDR1 SGHTA and CDR2 FQGTGA. The CDR3 is 15 amino acids.

The chain joins TRBV9 to TRBJ1-3; TRBD1 might be the D (5 bases). The V end was cut by 3 bases, the J end by 0 bases, with 10 bases between. The CDR3 has 15 residues. CDR1 SGDLS and CDR2 YYNGEE come from the germline V gene. The DNA of the CDR3 is TGTGCCAGCAGCGGTACAGGAACCTCTGGAAACACCATATATTTT. It encodes CASSGTGTSGNTIYF.

V usage is TRBV19 and J usage is TRBJ2-1, with 12 bases aligning to TRBD1. CDR1 is LNHDA and CDR2 is SQIVND in the germline V gene (reference sequence). The CDR3 contains 15 residues. V trimming: 4 bases; J trimming: 7 bases; junction bases outside the gene matches: 5. Here the CDR3 reads CASSKGQGAGNEQFF. In DNA form, the CDR3 reads TGTGCCAGTAGTAAGGGACAGGGGGCGGGGAATGAGCAGTTCTTC.

The chain joins TRBV4-2 to TRBJ2-3, with TRBD2 identical over 12 bases. V trimming: 3 bases; J trimming: 4 bases; junction bases outside the gene matches: 11. The germline CDR1 and CDR2 sequences are LGHNA and YNFKEQ. The CDR3 is made up of 18 amino acids. The CDR3 DNA reads TGTGCCAGCAGCCAGTTGCTAGCGGGGGGGTCGATCTCAGATACGCAGTATTTT. Its translation: CASSQLLAGGSISDTQYF.

The chain recombines TRBV30 with TRBJ2-1; 7 nucleotides agree with TRBD1. The V segment lost 5 bases and the J segment 10 bases; nucleotides outside the gene matches: 14. This CDR3 has 14 amino acids. Germline V gives CDR1 GTSNPN, CDR2 SVGIG (reference sequence). As DNA, the CDR3 is TGTGCCTGGTCAACAGGGGCAGGGGATATGGAGCAGTTCTTC. Translating it yields CAWSTGAGDMEQFF.

This rearrangement joins TRBV5-6 to TRBJ1-2; 10 bases line up with TRBD1. The junction had 9 bases not matched to a gene; V was cut back by 5 bases and J by 5 bases. The CDR3 extends over 15 amino acids. Germline V gives CDR1 SGHDT, CDR2 YYEEEE. The CDR3 here is CASSQDRGRIYGYTF. DNA of the CDR3: TGTGCCAGCAGTCAGGACAGGGGGAGGATTTATGGCTACACCTTC.

V is TRBV30 and J is TRBJ1-2; D perhaps matches TRBD1 (5 bases). V dropped 4 bases and J dropped 6 bases, with 18 bases sitting between them. Germline V gene data show CDR1 as GTSNPN and CDR2 as SVGIG (reference sequence). The CDR3 covers 14 residues. The DNA of the CDR3 is TGTGCCTGGATAAATGTGGGGGGAGGGAATGGCTACACCTTC. The encoded protein is CAWINVGGGNGYTF.

The chain carries TRBV7-2 and TRBJ1-5; perhaps TRBD1 as D (5 bases). The V gene's germline CDR1 is SGHTA and CDR2 FQGNSA. The V end was cut by 0 bases, the J end by 6 bases, with 12 bases between. There are 15 residues in the CDR3. Written as DNA, the CDR3 is TGTGCCAGCAGCTTAGCGTTCGGGGGAAGTCAGCCCCAGCATTTT. Protein: CASSLAFGGSQPQHF.

The rearrangement links TRBV9 to TRBJ2-5; weak D call: TRBD2 (6 bases). The CDR3 sequence is 12 residues long. Deletions cut 7 bases from V and 5 bases from J, with 12 bases between. In germline, CDR1 is SGDLS, CDR2 YYNGEE. CDR3: CASSPRGETQYF. The CDR3 region has the DNA TGTGCCAGCTCCCCACGGGGGGAGACCCAGTACTTC.

The V call is TRBV7-2, the J call TRBJ1-1; 7 bases agree with TRBD1. The V and J ends lost 3 bases and 0 bases, in that order; junction bases with no gene match: 7. The CDR3 is 16 residues long. CDR1 and CDR2 (germline): SGHTA, FQGNSA. DNA of the CDR3: TGTGCCAGCAGCTTGGGTCCAGGGGGAATGAACACTGAAGCTTTCTTT. Amino acids: CASSLGPGGMNTEAFF.